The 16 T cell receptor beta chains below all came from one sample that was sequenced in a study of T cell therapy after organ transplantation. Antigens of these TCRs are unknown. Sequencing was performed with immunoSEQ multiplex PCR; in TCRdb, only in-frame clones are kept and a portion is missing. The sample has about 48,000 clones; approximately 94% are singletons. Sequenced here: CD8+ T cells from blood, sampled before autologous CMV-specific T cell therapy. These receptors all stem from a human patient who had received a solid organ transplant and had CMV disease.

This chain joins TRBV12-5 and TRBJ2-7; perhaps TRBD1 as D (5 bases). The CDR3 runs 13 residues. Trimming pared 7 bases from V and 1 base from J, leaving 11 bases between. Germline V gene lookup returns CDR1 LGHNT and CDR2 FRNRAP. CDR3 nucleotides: TGTGCTAGTGCCCCGGACATATCCTACGAGCAGTACTTC. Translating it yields CASAPDISYEQYF.

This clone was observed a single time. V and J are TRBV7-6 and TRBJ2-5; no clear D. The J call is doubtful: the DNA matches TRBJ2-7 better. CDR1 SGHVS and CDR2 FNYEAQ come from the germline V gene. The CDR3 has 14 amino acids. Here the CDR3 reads CASSLESSTYEQYF. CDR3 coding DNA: TGTGCCAGCAGCTTAGAAAGCTCCACCTACGAGCAGTACTTC.

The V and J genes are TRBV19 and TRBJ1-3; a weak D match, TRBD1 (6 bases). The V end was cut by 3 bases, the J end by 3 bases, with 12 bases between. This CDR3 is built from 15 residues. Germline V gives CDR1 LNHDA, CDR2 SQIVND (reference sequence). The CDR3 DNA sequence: TGTGCCAGTAGTATCATGGCAGGGGTTGGAAACACCATATATTTT. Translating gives CASSIMAGVGNTIYF.

The CDR3 reads CASSYDGAATNEKLFF. Here the CDR3 DNA reads TGTGCCAGCAGTTACGACGGGGCGGCAACTAATGAAAAACTGTTTTTT. The chain recombines TRBV6-5 with TRBJ1-4, with D perhaps matching TRBD1 (5 bases). Trimming removed 2 bases at V and 0 bases at J, with 10 bases between. In germline, CDR1 is MNHEY, CDR2 SVGAGI. This CDR3 is built from 16 residues.

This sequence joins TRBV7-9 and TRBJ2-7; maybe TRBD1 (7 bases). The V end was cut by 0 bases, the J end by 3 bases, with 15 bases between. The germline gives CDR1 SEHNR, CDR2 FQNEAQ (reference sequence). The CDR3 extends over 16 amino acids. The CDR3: CASSLASRQGLYEQYF. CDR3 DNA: TGTGCCAGCAGCTTAGCGTCGAGACAGGGACTCTACGAGCAGTACTTC. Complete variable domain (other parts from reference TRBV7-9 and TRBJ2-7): DTGVSQNPRHKITKRGQNVTFRCDPISEHNRLYWYRQTLGQGPEFLTYFQNEAQLEKSRLLSDRFSAERPKGSFSTLEIQRTEQGDSAMYLCASSLASRQGLYEQYFGPGTRLTVT.

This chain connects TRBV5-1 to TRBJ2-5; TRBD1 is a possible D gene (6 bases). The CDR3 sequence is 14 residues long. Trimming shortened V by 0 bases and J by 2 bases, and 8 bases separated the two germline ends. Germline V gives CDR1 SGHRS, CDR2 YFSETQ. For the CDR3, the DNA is TGCGCCAGCAGCTTGGCACAGGGACAAGAGACCCAGTACTTC. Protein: CASSLAQGQETQYF.

The CDR3 protein is CASSDSAGGNQPQHF. In nucleotides, the CDR3 is TGTGCCAGCAGTGACTCGGCCGGAGGCAATCAGCCCCAGCATTTT. The chain uses TRBV6-4 and TRBJ1-5; D gene ambiguous. This CDR3 spans 15 amino acids. V dropped 0 bases and J dropped 2 bases, with 8 bases sitting between them. CDR1 is MRHNA and CDR2 is SNTAGT in the germline V gene.

CDR3 coding DNA: TGCGCCAGCAGCCAAGTGGGTTCCAGCGGGAGGGCCCCCCAGGCGGGAGAGACCCAGTACTTC. It specifies CASSQVGSSGRAPQAGETQYF. V gene TRBV4-1 combines with J gene TRBJ2-5; 10 nucleotides align to TRBD2. The CDR3 has 21 amino acids. Germline V CDR1 and CDR2: MGHRA, YSYEKL. Germline trimming cut 1 base from V and 4 bases from J; bases unmatched to any gene: 21.

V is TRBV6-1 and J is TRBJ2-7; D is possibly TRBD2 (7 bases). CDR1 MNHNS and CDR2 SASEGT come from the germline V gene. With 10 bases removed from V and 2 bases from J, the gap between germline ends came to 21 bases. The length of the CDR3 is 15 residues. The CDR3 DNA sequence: TGTGCCACCGCGGGGGCGAGCGGGACCCCCTACGAGCAGTACTTC. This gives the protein CATAGASGTPYEQYF.

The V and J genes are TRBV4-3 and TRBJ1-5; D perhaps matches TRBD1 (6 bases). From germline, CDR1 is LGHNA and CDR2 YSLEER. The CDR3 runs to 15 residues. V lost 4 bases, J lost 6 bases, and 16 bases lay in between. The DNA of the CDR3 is TGCGCCAGCAGCCGAACCTTACAGGGTAGTCAGCCCCAGCATTTT. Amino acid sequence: CASSRTLQGSQPQHF.

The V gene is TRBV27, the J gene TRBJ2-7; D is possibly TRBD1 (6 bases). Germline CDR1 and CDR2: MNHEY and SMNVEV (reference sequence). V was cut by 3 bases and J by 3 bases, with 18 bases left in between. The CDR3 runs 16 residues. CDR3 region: CASSFSTGQTIYEQYF. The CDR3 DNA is TGTGCCAGCAGTTTCTCCACCGGACAGACTATCTACGAGCAGTACTTC.

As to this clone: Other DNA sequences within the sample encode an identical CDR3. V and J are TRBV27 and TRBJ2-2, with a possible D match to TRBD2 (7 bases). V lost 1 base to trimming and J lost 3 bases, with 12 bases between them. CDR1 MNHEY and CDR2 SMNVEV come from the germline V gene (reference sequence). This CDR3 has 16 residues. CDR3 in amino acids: CASSLWGGDDTGELFF. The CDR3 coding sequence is TGTGCCAGCAGTTTATGGGGGGGCGACGACACCGGGGAGCTGTTTTTT.

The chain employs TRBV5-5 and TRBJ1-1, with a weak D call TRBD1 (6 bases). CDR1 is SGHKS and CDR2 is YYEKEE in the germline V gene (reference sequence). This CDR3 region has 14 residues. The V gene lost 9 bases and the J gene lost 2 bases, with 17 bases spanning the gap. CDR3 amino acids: CATQFTGINTEAFF. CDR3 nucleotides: TGTGCCACCCAGTTCACAGGGATCAACACTGAAGCTTTCTTT.

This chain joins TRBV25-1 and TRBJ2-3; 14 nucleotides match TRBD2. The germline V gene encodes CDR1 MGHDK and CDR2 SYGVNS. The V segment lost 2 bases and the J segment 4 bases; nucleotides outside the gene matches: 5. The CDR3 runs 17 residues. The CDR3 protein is CASSERGLAGVADTQYF. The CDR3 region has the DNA TGTGCCAGCAGTGAAAGGGGACTAGCGGGAGTCGCAGATACGCAGTATTTT.

The CDR3 sequence: CASSHRGYEQYF. The CDR3 bases are TGTGCCAGCAGCCACAGGGGCTACGAGCAGTACTTC. V is TRBV7-9 and J is TRBJ2-7; 7 bases are a match to TRBD1. V lost 5 bases to trimming and J lost 3 bases; unmatched junction nucleotides: 1. The germline V gene encodes CDR1 SEHNR and CDR2 FQNEAQ (reference sequence). The CDR3 length is 12 residues.

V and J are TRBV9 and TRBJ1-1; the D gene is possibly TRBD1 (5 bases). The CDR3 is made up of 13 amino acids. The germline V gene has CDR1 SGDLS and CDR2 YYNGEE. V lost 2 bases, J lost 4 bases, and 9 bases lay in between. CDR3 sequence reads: CASSVGGSTEAFF. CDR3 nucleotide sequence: TGTGCCAGCAGCGTCGGGGGGTCCACTGAAGCTTTCTTT.